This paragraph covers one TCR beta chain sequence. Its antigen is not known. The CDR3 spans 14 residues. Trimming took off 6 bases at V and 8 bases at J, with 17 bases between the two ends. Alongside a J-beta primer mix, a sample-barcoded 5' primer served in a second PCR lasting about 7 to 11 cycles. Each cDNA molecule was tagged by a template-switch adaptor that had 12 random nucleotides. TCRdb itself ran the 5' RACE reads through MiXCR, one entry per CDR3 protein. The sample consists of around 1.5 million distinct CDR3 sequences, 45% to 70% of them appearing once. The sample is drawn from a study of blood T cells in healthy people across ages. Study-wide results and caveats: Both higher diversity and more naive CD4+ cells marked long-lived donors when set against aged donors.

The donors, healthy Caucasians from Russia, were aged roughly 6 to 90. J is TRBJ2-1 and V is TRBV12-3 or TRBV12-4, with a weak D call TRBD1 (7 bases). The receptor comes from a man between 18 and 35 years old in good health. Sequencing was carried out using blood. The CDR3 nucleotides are TGTGCCAGCAGCGAATATGACAGGGAGGATGAGCAGTTCTTC. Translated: CASSEYDREDEQFF.